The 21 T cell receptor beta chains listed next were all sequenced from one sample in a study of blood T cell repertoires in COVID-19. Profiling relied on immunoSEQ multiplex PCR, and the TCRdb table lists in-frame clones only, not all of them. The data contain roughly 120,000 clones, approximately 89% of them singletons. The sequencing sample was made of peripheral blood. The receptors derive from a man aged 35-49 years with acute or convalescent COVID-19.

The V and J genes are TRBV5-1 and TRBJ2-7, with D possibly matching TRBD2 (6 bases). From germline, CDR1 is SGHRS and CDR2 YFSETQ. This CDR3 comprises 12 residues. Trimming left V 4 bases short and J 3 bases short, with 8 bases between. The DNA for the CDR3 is TGCGCCAGCAGCACCGGGAGCTACGAGCAGTACTTC. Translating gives CASSTGSYEQYF.

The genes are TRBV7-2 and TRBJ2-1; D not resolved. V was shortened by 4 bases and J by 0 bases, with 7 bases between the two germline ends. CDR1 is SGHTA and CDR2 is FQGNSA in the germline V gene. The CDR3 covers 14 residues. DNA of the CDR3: TGTGCCAGCAGCTGGAGCAGCTCCTACAATGAGCAGTTCTTC. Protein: CASSWSSSYNEQFF. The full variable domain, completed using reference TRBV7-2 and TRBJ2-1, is GAGVSQSPSNKVTEKGKDVELRCDPISGHTALYWYRQSLGQGLEFLIYFQGNSAPDKSGLPSDRFSAERTGGSVSTLTIQRTQQEDSAVYLCASSWSSSYNEQFFGPGTRLTVL.

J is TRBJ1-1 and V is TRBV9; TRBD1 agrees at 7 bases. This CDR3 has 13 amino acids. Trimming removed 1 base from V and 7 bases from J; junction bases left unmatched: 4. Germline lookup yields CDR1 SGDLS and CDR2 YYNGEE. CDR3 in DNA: TGTGCCAGCAGCGTAATCCGGGACAGTGAAGCTTTCTTT. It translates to CASSVIRDSEAFF.

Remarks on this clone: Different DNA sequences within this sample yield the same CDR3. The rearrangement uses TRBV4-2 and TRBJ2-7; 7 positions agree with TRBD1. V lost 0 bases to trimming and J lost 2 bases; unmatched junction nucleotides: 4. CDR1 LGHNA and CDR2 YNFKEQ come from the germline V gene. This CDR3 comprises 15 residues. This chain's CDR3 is CASSQEGTGAYEQYF. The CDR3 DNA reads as TGTGCCAGCAGCCAAGAGGGAACAGGGGCCTACGAGCAGTACTTC.

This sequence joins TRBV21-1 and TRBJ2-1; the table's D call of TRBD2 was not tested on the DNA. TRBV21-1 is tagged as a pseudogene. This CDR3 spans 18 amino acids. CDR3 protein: CASSKGGASGSINNEQFF. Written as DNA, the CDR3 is TGTGCCAGCAGCAAAGGGGGGGCTAGCGGGAGTATCAACAATGAGCAGTTCTTC.

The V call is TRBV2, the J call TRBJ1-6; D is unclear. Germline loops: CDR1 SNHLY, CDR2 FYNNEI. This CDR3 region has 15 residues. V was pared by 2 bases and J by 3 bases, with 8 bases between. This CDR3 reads CASSEYSGYNSPLHF. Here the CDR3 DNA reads TGTGCCAGCAGTGAATACTCCGGCTATAATTCACCCCTCCACTTT.

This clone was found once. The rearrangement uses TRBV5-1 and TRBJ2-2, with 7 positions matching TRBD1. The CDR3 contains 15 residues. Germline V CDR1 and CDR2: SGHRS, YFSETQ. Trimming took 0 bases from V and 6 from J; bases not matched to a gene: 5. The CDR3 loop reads CASSLAVQGSGELFF. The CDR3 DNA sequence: TGCGCCAGCAGCTTGGCAGTACAGGGGTCCGGGGAGCTGTTTTTT.

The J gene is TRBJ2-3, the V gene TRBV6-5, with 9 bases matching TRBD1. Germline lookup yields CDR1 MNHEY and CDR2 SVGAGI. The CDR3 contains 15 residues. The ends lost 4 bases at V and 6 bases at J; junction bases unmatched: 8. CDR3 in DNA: TGTGCCAGCAGTTTGATGGGACAGGGATGGGATACGCAGTATTTT. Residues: CASSLMGQGWDTQYF.

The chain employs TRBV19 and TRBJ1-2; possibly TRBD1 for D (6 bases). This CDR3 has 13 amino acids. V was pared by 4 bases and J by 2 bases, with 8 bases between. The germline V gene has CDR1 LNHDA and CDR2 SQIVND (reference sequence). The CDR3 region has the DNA TGTGCCAGTAGTACGGACAGCAACTATGGCTACACCTTC. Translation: CASSTDSNYGYTF.

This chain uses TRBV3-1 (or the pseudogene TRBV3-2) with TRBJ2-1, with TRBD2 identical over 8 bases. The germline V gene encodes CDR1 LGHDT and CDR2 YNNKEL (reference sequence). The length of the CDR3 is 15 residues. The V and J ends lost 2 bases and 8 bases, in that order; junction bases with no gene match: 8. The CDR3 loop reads CASSQITGGLDEQFF. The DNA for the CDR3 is TGTGCCAGCAGCCAAATAACGGGGGGGCTGGATGAGCAGTTCTTC.

CDR3: CASRGDTHTGELFF. The CDR3 DNA reads TGTGCCAGCAGGGGGGACACCCACACCGGGGAGCTGTTTTTT. The rearrangement links TRBV11-2 to TRBJ2-2; tentatively, D is TRBD1 (6 bases). CDR1 and CDR2 from the germline V gene are SGHAT and FQNNGV. The V end lost 6 bases, the J end lost 3 bases, and 11 bases lay between the germline ends. CDR3 length equals 14 residues.

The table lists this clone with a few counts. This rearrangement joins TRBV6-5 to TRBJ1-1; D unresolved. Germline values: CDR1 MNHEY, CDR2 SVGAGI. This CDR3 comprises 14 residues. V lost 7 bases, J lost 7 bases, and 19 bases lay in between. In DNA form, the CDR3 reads TGTGCCAGCACCCCCCCCTCCGGCGGAGGTGAAGCTTTCTTT. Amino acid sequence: CASTPPSGGGEAFF.

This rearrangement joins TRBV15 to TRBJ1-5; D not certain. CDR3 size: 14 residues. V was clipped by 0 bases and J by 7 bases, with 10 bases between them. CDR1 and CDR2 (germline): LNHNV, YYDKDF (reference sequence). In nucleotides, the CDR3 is TGTGCCACCAGCAGAGATAATCCAGGACAGCCCCAGCATTTT. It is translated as CATSRDNPGQPQHF.

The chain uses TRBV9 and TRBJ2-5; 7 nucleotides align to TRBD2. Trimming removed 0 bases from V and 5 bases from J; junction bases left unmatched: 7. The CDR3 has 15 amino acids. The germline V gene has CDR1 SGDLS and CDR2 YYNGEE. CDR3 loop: CASSVGGGSGETQYF. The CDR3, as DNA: TGTGCCAGCAGCGTAGGGGGCGGGAGCGGGGAGACCCAGTACTTC.

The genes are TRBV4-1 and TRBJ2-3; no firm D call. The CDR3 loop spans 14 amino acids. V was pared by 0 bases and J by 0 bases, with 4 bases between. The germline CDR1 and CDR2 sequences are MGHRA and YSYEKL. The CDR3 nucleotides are TGCGCCAGCAGCCAAGATTCTAGCACAGATACGCAGTATTTT. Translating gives CASSQDSSTDTQYF.

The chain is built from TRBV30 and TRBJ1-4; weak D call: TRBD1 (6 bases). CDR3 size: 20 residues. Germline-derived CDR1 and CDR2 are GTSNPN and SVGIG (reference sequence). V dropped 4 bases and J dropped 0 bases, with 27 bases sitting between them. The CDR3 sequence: CAWMNTLDRTLISTNEKLFF. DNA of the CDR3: TGTGCCTGGATGAACACACTCGACAGGACTTTAATTTCAACTAATGAAAAACTGTTTTTT. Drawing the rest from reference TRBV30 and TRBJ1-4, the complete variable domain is SQTIHQWPATLVQPVGSPLSLECTVEGTSNPNLYWYRQAAGRGLQLLFYSVGIGQISSEVPQNLSASRPQDRQFILSSKKLLLSDSGFYLCAWMNTLDRTLISTNEKLFFGSGTQLSVL.

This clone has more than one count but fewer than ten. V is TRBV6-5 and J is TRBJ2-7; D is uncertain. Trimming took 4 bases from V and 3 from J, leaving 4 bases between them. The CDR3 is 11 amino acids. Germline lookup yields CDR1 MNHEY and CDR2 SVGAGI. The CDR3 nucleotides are TGTGCCAGCAGTTCTTTCTACGAGCAGTACTTC. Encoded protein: CASSSFYEQYF.

CDR3 sequence reads: CASSVEWGRDTEAFF. CDR3 DNA sequence: TGTGCCAGCAGCGTAGAATGGGGGCGCGACACTGAAGCTTTCTTT. The V gene is TRBV9, the J gene TRBJ1-1; tentatively, D is TRBD1 (6 bases). V was pared by 0 bases and J by 3 bases, with 12 bases between. The germline V gene has CDR1 SGDLS and CDR2 YYNGEE. The CDR3 covers 15 residues.

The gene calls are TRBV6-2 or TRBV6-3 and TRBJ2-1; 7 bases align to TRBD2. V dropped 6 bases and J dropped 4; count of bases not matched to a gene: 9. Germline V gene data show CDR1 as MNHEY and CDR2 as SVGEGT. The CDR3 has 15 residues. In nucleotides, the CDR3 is TGTGCCAGCAGCGACCTAGCGGAGCTATACAATGAGCAGTTCTTC. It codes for CASSDLAELYNEQFF.

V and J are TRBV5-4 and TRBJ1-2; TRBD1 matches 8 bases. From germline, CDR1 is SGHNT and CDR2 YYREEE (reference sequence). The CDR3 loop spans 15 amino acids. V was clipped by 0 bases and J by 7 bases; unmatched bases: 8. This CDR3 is CASSLDRGDLFGYTF. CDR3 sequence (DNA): TGTGCCAGCAGCTTGGACAGGGGGGATCTGTTTGGCTACACCTTC.

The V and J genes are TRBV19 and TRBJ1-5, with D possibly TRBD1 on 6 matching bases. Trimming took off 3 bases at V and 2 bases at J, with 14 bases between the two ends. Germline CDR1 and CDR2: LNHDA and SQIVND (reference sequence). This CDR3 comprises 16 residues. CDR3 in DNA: TGTGCCAGTAGTATCCCAGGGGAAGGTGGCAATCAGCCCCAGCATTTT. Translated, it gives CASSIPGEGGNQPQHF.